Following are 12 T cell receptor beta chains from one sample sequenced in a study. TCRdb analysed the 5' RACE reads with MiXCR anew, one entry per CDR3 protein. The table includes some 57,000 distinct CDR3 sequences, 17% detected once. Source material: naive CD4+ T cells sorted from blood. The subset: naive CD4+ T cells, CD4+CD45RA+CD25-. The receptors here all came from a female donor with breast cancer.

As for this clonotype: The junction departs from germline at one end; a sequencing error may be responsible. The genes are TRBV4-1 and TRBJ1-2; a possible D gene is TRBD1 (5 bases). CDR1 is MGHRA, CDR2 YSYEKL, per germline. The CDR3 covers 12 residues. The CDR3 DNA follows: TGCGCCGGCAGCCAAGTGGGGGATGGCTACACCTTC. Translation: CAGSQVGDGYTF.

In the case of this clonotype: This may stem from a read error, because a much larger clone lies one nucleotide away. V gene TRBV7-8 combines with J gene TRBJ2-7; D not certain. The CDR3 is 15 residues long. Germline V lookup: CDR1 SGHVS, CDR2 FQNEAQ. The DNA of the CDR3 is TGTGCCAGCAGCCCGACCCCGACGGCCGGCTACGAGCAGCACTTC. Its translation: CASSPTPTAGYEQHF.

Comments on this clonotype: No conserved phenylalanine or tryptophan is present at the end of the CDR3, so a read error is the likely explanation. The chain combines TRBV4-1 with TRBJ1-6; D is unclear. Trimming pared 6 bases from V and 3 bases from J, leaving 9 bases between. There are 14 residues in the CDR3. Germline loops: CDR1 MGHRA, CDR2 YSYEKL. The CDR3 coding sequence is TGCGCCAGCAGTCCCCGCGGCTATAATTCACCCCTCCACCTT. Its protein product is CASSPRGYNSPLHL.

This rearrangement joins TRBV25-1 to TRBJ1-2, with no clear D. CDR3 length: 13 residues. Looked up from germline, CDR1 is MGHDK and CDR2 is SYGVNS. V was cut by 4 bases and J by 6 bases, with 12 bases left in between. The CDR3 loop is CASSGGILHGYTF. In DNA, the CDR3 is TGTGCCAGCAGTGGGGGAATTTTACATGGCTACACCTTC.

This clonotype was seen a few times. V usage is TRBV6-5 and J usage is TRBJ2-3; TRBD1 might be the D (6 bases). This CDR3 contains 14 residues. The V end lost 5 bases, the J end lost 6 bases, and 15 bases lay between the germline ends. Germline CDR1 is MNHEY and CDR2 is SVGAGI. The CDR3 DNA reads as TGTGCCAGCAGTGCCGACAGGAAAGGGGATACGCAGTATTTT. Protein product: CASSADRKGDTQYF.

This rearrangement joins TRBV25-1 to TRBJ1-1; possibly TRBD1 for D (5 bases). Trimming removed 4 bases from V and 6 bases from J, with 24 bases in between. The CDR3 spans 17 residues. Germline assignment: CDR1 MGHDK and CDR2 SYGVNS. CDR3 sequence (DNA): TGTGCCAGCAGTGGGGGGACCTACGGGAAGCTTTCCCCTGAAGCTTTCTTT. The encoded protein is CASSGGTYGKLSPEAFF.

This clonotype was seen ten or more times. This chain links TRBV20-1 with TRBJ2-7, with a possible D match to TRBD1 (6 bases). Trimming removed 5 bases at V and 3 bases at J, with 14 bases between. Per the germline V gene, CDR1 is DFQATT and CDR2 is SNEGSKA (reference sequence). The CDR3 sequence is 13 residues long. The CDR3 spells CSAPQGLNYEQYF. CDR3 coding DNA: TGCAGTGCTCCACAGGGTCTCAACTACGAGCAGTACTTC.

The V gene is TRBV3-1, the J gene TRBJ1-5, with D uncertain. The CDR3 length is 13 residues. V was cut by 1 base and J by 6 bases, with 7 bases left in between. Germline loops: CDR1 LGHDT, CDR2 YNNKEL (reference sequence). The DNA for the CDR3 is TGTGCCAGCAGCCAAGGGCTTCCTCAGCCCCAGCATTTT. Amino acid sequence: CASSQGLPQPQHF.

Details on this clonotype: A read error may explain this, as a much larger clone is one base away. This chain joins TRBV10-3 and TRBJ1-6; perhaps TRBD1 as D (6 bases). The germline V gene has CDR1 ENHRY and CDR2 SYGVKD. The CDR3 has 13 residues. V shed 4 bases and J shed 10 bases, with 11 bases lying between them. In DNA form, the CDR3 reads TGTGCCATCAGTGGGTCAGGGGCCTCACCCCTCCACTTT. It specifies CAISGSGASPLHF.

As concerns this clonotype: A much larger clone lies one base from this, so it may be a read error. V and J are TRBV15 and TRBJ2-5; 7 bases line up with TRBD2. The CDR3 covers 16 residues. CDR1 is LNHNV and CDR2 is YYDKDF in the germline V gene (reference sequence). The CDR3 DNA is TGTGCCACCAGCAGAGCGAGAGCGGGGTCACAAGAGGCCCAGTACTTC. Translation: CATSRARAGSQEAQYF.

This clonotype was seen ten or more times. V is TRBV11-1 and J is TRBJ2-1; D unresolved. Per germline, CDR1 SGHAT and CDR2 FQDESV (reference sequence). The CDR3 sequence is 13 residues long. Trimming stripped 5 bases from V and 3 bases from J, with 8 bases between. The CDR3 reads CASSPYNYNEQFF. CDR3 DNA: TGTGCCAGCAGCCCCTACAACTACAATGAGCAGTTCTTC.

This clonotype has only a few counts. The V call is TRBV28, the J call TRBJ2-1; the D gene is possibly TRBD1 (6 bases). V was shortened by 5 bases and J by 10 bases, with 18 bases between the two germline ends. The CDR3 runs 14 residues. Germline V gene sequence: CDR1 MDHEN, CDR2 SYDVKM. The CDR3 coding sequence is TGTGCCAGCAGTCTAGGGGGTGGCGTGTTCGAGCAGTTCTTC. Amino acid sequence: CASSLGGGVFEQFF.